Listed here are 22 T cell receptor beta chains from one sample, sequenced in a study of blood T cell repertoires in COVID-19 (TCRdb year 2020). Library preparation was by the immunoSEQ multiplex PCR assay. This is the immuneACCESS table as TCRdb keeps it, with only in-frame sequences that have V and J called. A part of the clones is gone; compared with another copy, unresolved V genes explain less than half, and the rest is unexplained. The sample records around 200,000 clones, approximately 88% of which are singletons. Around a tenth of the sample rests with the top ten. Sequencing used PBMCs or T cells enriched from blood (not recorded which). These TCRs come from a man between 18 and 29 years old with acute COVID-19.

This chain joins TRBV4-2 and TRBJ2-5; TRBD2 matches 10 bases. This CDR3 has 17 residues. CDR1 is LGHNA, CDR2 YNFKEQ, per germline. J gave up 5 bases and V 2 bases, and 11 bases lay outside the gene matches. In nucleotides, the CDR3 is TGTGCCAGCAGCCAAAAGCTACCGGGACTAGCGTCGGAGACCCAGTACTTC. Residues: CASSQKLPGLASETQYF.

The V call is TRBV7-9, the J call TRBJ2-5, with D perhaps TRBD1 (7 bases). The CDR3 spans 13 residues. Trimming stripped 11 bases from V and 4 bases from J, with 17 bases between. Looked up from germline, CDR1 is SEHNR and CDR2 is FQNEAQ (reference sequence). DNA of the CDR3: TGTGCCGCGAACCGACAGGGAGGAGAGACCCAGTACTTC. As protein: CAANRQGGETQYF.

Details on this clone: An end of the junction does not agree with germline; a read error may underlie this. The chain couples TRBV28 to TRBJ2-5; 11 positions match TRBD2. This CDR3 comprises 17 residues. Germline V gives CDR1 MDHEN, CDR2 SYDVKM. This CDR3 reads CTSTPRRLAGYQETQYF. The DNA of the CDR3 is TGTACCAGCACCCCGAGGCGACTAGCGGGGTACCAAGAGACCCAGTACTTC.

This clone was detected once. The chain carries TRBV6-5 and TRBJ2-5, with TRBD2 as a possible D gene (5 bases). The CDR3 extends over 12 amino acids. V was shortened by 6 bases and J by 4 bases, with 9 bases between the two germline ends. The germline V gene has CDR1 MNHEY and CDR2 SVGAGI. The CDR3 DNA sequence: TGTGCCAGCAGCCGGGATCGAGAGACCCAGTACTTC. Its translation is CASSRDRETQYF.

This chain connects TRBV12-3 or TRBV12-4 to TRBJ1-5; D uncertain. Trimming removed 4 bases at V and 4 bases at J, with 5 bases between. CDR3 length: 12 residues. This CDR3 reads CASSSGNQPQHF. In DNA, the CDR3 is TGTGCCAGCAGTTCCGGGAATCAGCCCCAGCATTTT.

The chain has TRBV7-8 and TRBJ2-5, with D possibly being TRBD2 (6 bases). This CDR3 spans 14 amino acids. Germline CDR1 SGHVS, CDR2 FQNEAQ. Between the trimmed V and J ends, which lost 0 bases and 1 base, there was a span of 6 bases. This CDR3 is CASSLAGGQETQYF. For the CDR3, the DNA is TGTGCCAGCAGCTTAGCCGGGGGCCAAGAGACCCAGTACTTC. Full variable domain (remainder filled in from reference TRBV7-8 and TRBJ2-5): GAGVSQSPRYKVAKRGQDVALRCDPISGHVSLFWYQQALGQGPEFLTYFQNEAQLDKSGLPSDRFFAERPEGSVSTLKIQRTQQEDSAVYLCASSLAGGQETQYFGPGTRLLVL.

The rearrangement uses TRBV5-1 and TRBJ2-3, with 7 bases that match TRBD1. After removal of 1 base from V and 0 bases from J, the junction contained 2 bases not matched to a gene. Germline CDR1 SGHRS, CDR2 YFSETQ. CDR3 length: 15 residues. The CDR3 here is CASSLTGVSTDTQYF. DNA of the CDR3: TGCGCCAGCAGCTTGACAGGGGTGAGCACAGATACGCAGTATTTT.

V gene TRBV10-3 combines with J gene TRBJ2-1; 8 bases are shared with TRBD2. The CDR3 is 13 amino acids. V was clipped by 7 bases and J by 7 bases; unmatched bases: 6. Germline CDR1 is ENHRY and CDR2 is SYGVKD. The CDR3 nucleotides read TGTGCCATCAAGCTCCCTAGCGGGAATGAGCAGTTCTTC. Translated: CAIKLPSGNEQFF.

The V gene is TRBV14, the J gene TRBJ2-7; TRBD1 matches at 7 bases. The CDR3 is made up of 15 amino acids. Trimming at V came to 3 bases and at J to 7 bases, leaving 12 bases not matched to a gene. Germline V gene data show CDR1 as SGHDN and CDR2 as FVKESK. CDR3 sequence reads: CASSHHRTGLLEQYF. CDR3 DNA: TGTGCCAGCAGCCACCACCGGACAGGTCTCTTGGAGCAGTACTTC.

The V call is TRBV5-5, the J call TRBJ1-4, with D tentatively TRBD1 (5 bases). Germline V gives CDR1 SGHKS, CDR2 YYEKEE (reference sequence). Trimming stripped 1 base from V and 5 bases from J, with 18 bases between. CDR3 length equals 17 residues. The CDR3 is CASSLSSWSTANEKLFF. DNA for the CDR3: TGTGCCAGCAGCTTGTCCTCGTGGTCGACAGCGAATGAAAAACTGTTTTTT.

The chain carries TRBV30 and TRBJ1-2; TRBD1 is a possible D gene (5 bases). Per the germline V gene, CDR1 is GTSNPN and CDR2 is SVGIG (reference sequence). This CDR3 region has 13 residues. V lost 4 bases and J lost 1, with 10 bases in between. The DNA for the CDR3 is TGTGCCTGGACGAGTCAGGGTAACTATGGCTACACCTTC. Protein: CAWTSQGNYGYTF.

The chain joins TRBV19 to TRBJ2-7; 11 bases align to TRBD1. The CDR3 runs 15 residues. The junction had 9 bases not matched to a gene; V was cut back by 10 bases and J by 1 base. The germline CDR1 and CDR2 sequences are LNHDA and SQIVND (reference sequence). CDR3 nucleotides: TGTGCCACAGATACCGGGACAGGGGGATCCTACGAGCAGTACTTC. Translation gives CATDTGTGGSYEQYF.

J is TRBJ2-7 and V is TRBV10-3, with 11 bases lining up with TRBD1. The CDR3 has 14 residues. CDR1 is ENHRY, CDR2 SYGVKD, per germline. V was pared by 6 bases and J by 6 bases, with 7 bases of the junction left unmatched. Here the CDR3 reads CAIRDPGTGGEQYF. The CDR3, as DNA: TGTGCCATCAGGGACCCCGGGACAGGGGGCGAGCAGTACTTC.

This sequence joins TRBV19 and TRBJ2-1; tentatively, D is TRBD1 (7 bases). Deletions cut 3 bases from V and 0 bases from J, with 12 bases between. CDR3 length equals 16 residues. The germline CDR1 and CDR2 sequences are LNHDA and SQIVND (reference sequence). CDR3 nucleotides: TGTGCCAGTAGTATTCAGGGGGGCAGCTCCTACAATGAGCAGTTCTTC. Translating gives CASSIQGGSSYNEQFF.

The gene calls are TRBV12-3 or TRBV12-4 and TRBJ1-2; D gene uncertain. This CDR3 comprises 11 residues. The V and J ends lost 8 bases and 4 bases respectively, with 8 bases between them. The CDR3 bases are TGTGCCAGCTCCCAGATCTATGGCTACACCTTC. Translation: CASSQIYGYTF.

This clone appeared once. The genes are TRBV19 and TRBJ1-4, with a possible D match to TRBD1 (6 bases). CDR3 length equals 14 residues. Trimming shortened V by 2 bases and J by 8 bases, and 12 bases separated the two germline ends. The germline CDR1 and CDR2 sequences are LNHDA and SQIVND (reference sequence). This CDR3 reads CASSITGRREKLFF. The DNA of the CDR3 is TGTGCCAGTAGTATAACAGGGAGAAGGGAAAAACTGTTTTTT.

V and J are TRBV9 and TRBJ2-7; 13 bases are a match to TRBD2. V dropped 5 bases and J dropped 4; count of bases not matched to a gene: 6. This CDR3 is built from 15 residues. Germline lookup yields CDR1 SGDLS and CDR2 YYNGEE. The CDR3: CASSPGTSGKYEQYF. The CDR3 bases are TGTGCCAGCAGTCCTGGGACTAGCGGGAAATACGAGCAGTACTTC.

The chain links TRBV30 to TRBJ1-1, with D hard to call. From germline, CDR1 is GTSNPN and CDR2 SVGIG (reference sequence). Trimming stripped 3 bases from V and 10 bases from J, with 15 bases between. The CDR3 has 12 residues. The DNA for the CDR3 is TGTGCCTGGAGCGAAGAGTTTCACTTAGCTTTCTTT. Protein sequence: CAWSEEFHLAFF.

The V call is TRBV28, the J call TRBJ2-1; maybe TRBD1 (5 bases). Trimming pared 4 bases from V and 9 bases from J, leaving 13 bases between. CDR1 and CDR2 from the germline V gene are MDHEN and SYDVKM. The CDR3 covers 13 residues. CDR3 loop: CASSSLQVGEQFF. The CDR3 bases are TGTGCCAGCAGTTCTCTACAGGTTGGTGAGCAGTTCTTC.

The chain combines TRBV29-1 with TRBJ2-1, with 12 bases identical to TRBD2. The germline V gene has CDR1 SQVTM and CDR2 ANQGSEA. V was pared by 3 bases and J by 3 bases, with 3 bases of the junction left unmatched. The CDR3 is made up of 15 amino acids. This CDR3 reads CSVETSGSNYNEQFF. The CDR3 DNA is TGCAGCGTTGAGACTAGCGGGAGTAACTACAATGAGCAGTTCTTC.

The genes are TRBV24-1 and TRBJ1-1; a weak D match, TRBD1 (5 bases). Trimming pared 9 bases from V and 4 bases from J, leaving 20 bases between. The CDR3 extends over 15 amino acids. Per the germline V gene, CDR1 is KGHDR and CDR2 is SFDVKD. CDR3 DNA: TGTGCCACCCCCTTTGAGGTCTGGGGGGGCACTGAAGCTTTCTTT. Translation gives CATPFEVWGGTEAFF.

V gene TRBV12-3 or TRBV12-4 combines with J gene TRBJ1-1; D is undetermined. Trimming took off 5 bases at V and 1 base at J, with 8 bases between the two ends. This CDR3 is 13 amino acids long. CDR3 region: CASSRTRNTEAFF. CDR3 coding DNA: TGTGCCAGCAGTCGGACTAGGAACACTGAAGCTTTCTTT.